This T cell receptor (beta chain) appears in the sequencing data of a study of shared clonotypes between healthy human individuals. Broader study findings: Naive subsets generally exceeded memory subsets in estimated richness.

Note on this clone: What it binds is unknown.

Profiling relied on immunoSEQ multiplex PCR, and the TCRdb table lists in-frame clones only, not all of them. The repertoire consists of about 79,000 clones, with roughly two thirds occurring once and the leading ten covering roughly half. Those who donated, Caucasian adults without exception, all lived in Nashville, Tennessee. The CDR3 runs to 18 residues. The V and J ends lost 4 bases and 1 base, in that order; junction bases with no gene match: 14. Germline assignment: CDR1 SGHAT and CDR2 FQNNGV. This clonotype was sampled from a man younger than 45 in good health. Sequenced: memory CD8+ T cells sorted from blood. This sample's subset: CD45RO+ cells pooled with CCR7-negative TemRA cells. The chain links TRBV11-2 to TRBJ2-7, with 9 bases identical to TRBD2. DNA for the CDR3: TGTGCCAGCAGCTATTCGACCTTAACTAGCGGGCCTTCCTACGAGCAGTACTTC. It translates to CASSYSTLTSGPSYEQYF.